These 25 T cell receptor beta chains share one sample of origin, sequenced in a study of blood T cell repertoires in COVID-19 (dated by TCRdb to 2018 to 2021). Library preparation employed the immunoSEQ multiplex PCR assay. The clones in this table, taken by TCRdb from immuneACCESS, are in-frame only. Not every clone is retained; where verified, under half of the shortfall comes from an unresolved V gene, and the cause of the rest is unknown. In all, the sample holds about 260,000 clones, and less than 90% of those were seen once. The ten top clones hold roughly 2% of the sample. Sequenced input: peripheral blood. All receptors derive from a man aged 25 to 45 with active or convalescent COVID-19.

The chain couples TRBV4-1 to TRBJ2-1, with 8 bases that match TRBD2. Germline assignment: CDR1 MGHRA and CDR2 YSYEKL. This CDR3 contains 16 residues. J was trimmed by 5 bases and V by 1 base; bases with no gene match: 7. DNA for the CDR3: TGCGCCAGCAGCCAAGTGGGCCCAGCGGGGGACAATGAGCAGTTCTTC. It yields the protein CASSQVGPAGDNEQFF.

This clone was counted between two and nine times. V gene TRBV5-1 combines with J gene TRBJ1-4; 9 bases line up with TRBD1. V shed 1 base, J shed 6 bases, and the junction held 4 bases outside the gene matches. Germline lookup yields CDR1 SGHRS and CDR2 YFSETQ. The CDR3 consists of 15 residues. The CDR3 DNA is TGCGCCAGCAGCTTGAGGGGACAGGGATATGAAAAACTGTTTTTT. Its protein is CASSLRGQGYEKLFF.

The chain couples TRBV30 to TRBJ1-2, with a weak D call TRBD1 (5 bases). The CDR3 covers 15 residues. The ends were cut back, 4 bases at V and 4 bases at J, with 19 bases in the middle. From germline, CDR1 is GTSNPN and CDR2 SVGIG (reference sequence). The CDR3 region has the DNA TGTGCCTGGACTCGTGGAGACAGCCTCCTCTATGGCTACACCTTC. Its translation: CAWTRGDSLLYGYTF.

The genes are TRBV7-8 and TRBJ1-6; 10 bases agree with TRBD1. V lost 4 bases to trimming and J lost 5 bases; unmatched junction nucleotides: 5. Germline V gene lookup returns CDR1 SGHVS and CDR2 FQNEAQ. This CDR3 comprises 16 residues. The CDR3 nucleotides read TGTGCCAGCAGCTCGGGACAGGGGAGTAATAATTCACCCCTCCACTTT. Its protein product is CASSSGQGSNNSPLHF.

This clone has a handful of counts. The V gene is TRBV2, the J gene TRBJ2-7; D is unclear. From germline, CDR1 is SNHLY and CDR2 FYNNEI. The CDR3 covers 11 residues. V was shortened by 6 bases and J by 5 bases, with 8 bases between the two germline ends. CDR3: CASRQANEQYF. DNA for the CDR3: TGTGCCAGCAGGCAGGCTAACGAGCAGTACTTC.

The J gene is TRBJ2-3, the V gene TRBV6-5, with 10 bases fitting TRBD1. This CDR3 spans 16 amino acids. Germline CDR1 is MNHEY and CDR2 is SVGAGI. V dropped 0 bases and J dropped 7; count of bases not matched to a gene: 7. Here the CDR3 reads CASSYSRDRGVHTQYF. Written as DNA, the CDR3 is TGTGCCAGCAGTTACTCGAGGGACAGGGGAGTTCATACGCAGTATTTT.

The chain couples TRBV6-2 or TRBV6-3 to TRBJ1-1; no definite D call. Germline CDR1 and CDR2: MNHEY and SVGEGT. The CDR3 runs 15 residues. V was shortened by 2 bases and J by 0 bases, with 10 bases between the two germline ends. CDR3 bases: TGTGCCAGCAGTTACCCCCCTGACATGAACACTGAAGCTTTCTTT. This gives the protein CASSYPPDMNTEAFF.

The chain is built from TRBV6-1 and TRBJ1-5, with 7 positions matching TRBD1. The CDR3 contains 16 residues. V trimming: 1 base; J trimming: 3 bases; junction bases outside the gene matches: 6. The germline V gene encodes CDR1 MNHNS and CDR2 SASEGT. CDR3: CASSEVGGQVNQPQHF. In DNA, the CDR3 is TGTGCCAGCAGTGAAGTAGGGGGCCAGGTCAATCAGCCCCAGCATTTT.

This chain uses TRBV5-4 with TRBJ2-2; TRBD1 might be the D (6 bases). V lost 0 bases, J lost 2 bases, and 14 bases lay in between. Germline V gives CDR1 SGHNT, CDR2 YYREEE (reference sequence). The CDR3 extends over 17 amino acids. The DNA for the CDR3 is TGTGCCAGCAGCTTGGTAGCAGGGGCGATTAACACCGGGGAGCTGTTTTTT. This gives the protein CASSLVAGAINTGELFF.

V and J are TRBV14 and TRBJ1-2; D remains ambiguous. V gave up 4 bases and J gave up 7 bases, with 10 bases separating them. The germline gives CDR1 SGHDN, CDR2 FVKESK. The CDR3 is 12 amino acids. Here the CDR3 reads CASSPTGFGYTF. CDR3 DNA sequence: TGTGCCAGCAGCCCCACGGGGTTTGGCTACACCTTC.

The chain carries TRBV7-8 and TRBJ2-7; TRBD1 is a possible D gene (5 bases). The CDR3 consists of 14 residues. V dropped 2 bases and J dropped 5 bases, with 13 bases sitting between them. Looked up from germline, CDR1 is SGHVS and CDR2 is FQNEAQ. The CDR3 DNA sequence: TGTGCCAGCAGCTTACTCGGCAGGGTGGACGAGCAGTACTTC. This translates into CASSLLGRVDEQYF.

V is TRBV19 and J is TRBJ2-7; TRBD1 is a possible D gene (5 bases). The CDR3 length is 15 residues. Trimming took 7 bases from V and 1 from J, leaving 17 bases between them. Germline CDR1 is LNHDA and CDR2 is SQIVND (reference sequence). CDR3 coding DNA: TGTGCCAGTAAAGCCCTAGACAGTCCTTCCTACGAGCAGTACTTC. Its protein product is CASKALDSPSYEQYF. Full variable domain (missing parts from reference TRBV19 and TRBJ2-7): DGGITQSPKYLFRKEGQNVTLSCEQNLNHDAMYWYRQDPGQGLRLIYYSQIVNDFQKGDIAEGYSVSREKKESFPLTVTSAQKNPTAFYLCASKALDSPSYEQYFGPGTRLTVT.

The CDR3 DNA is TGTGCCAGCAGACACCTCGCATGGGGGGACAGGGTCCACGAGCAGTACTTC. It codes for CASRHLAWGDRVHEQYF. The rearrangement joins TRBV27 to TRBJ2-7, with 9 bases matching TRBD1. Per the germline V gene, CDR1 is MNHEY and CDR2 is SMNVEV (reference sequence). The CDR3 sequence is 17 residues long. V lost 6 bases, J lost 5 bases, and 17 bases stayed unmatched.

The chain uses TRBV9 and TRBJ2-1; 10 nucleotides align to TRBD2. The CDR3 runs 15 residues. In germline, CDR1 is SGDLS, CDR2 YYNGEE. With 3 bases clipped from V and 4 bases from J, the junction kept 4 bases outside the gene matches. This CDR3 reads CASSATSGDYNEQFF. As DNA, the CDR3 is TGTGCCAGCAGCGCTACTAGCGGGGATTACAATGAGCAGTTCTTC.

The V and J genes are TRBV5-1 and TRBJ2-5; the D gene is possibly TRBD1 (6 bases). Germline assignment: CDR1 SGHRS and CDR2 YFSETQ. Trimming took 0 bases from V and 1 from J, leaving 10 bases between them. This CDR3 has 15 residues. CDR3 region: CASSLDHRVQETQYF. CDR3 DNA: TGCGCCAGCAGCTTGGACCACAGGGTCCAAGAGACCCAGTACTTC.

CDR3 bases: TGTGCCAGCAGTTCATTCGGGACTAGCGGGCCACGCGAGCAGTACTTC. It encodes CASSSFGTSGPREQYF. The rearrangement links TRBV27 to TRBJ2-7; 12 bases match TRBD2. The CDR3 runs to 16 residues. The V gene's germline CDR1 is MNHEY and CDR2 SMNVEV (reference sequence). With V trimmed by 4 bases and J by 6 bases, 10 bases remained unmatched.

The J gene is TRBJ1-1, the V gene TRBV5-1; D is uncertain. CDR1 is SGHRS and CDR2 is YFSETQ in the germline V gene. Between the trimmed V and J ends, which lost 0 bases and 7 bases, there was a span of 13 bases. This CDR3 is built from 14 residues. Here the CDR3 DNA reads TGCGCCAGCAGCTTGGCGACGGCCGGAGTTGAAGCTTTCTTT. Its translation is CASSLATAGVEAFF. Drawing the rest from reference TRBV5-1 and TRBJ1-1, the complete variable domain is KAGVTQTPRYLIKTRGQQVTLSCSPISGHRSVSWYQQTPGQGLQFLFEYFSETQRNKGNFPGRFSGRQFSNSRSEMNVSTLELGDSALYLCASSLATAGVEAFFGQGTRLTVV.

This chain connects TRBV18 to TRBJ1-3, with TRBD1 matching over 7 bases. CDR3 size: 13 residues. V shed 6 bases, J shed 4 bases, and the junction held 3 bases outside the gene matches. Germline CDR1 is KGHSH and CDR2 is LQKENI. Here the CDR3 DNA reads TGTGCCAGCTCGACAGGGAGAGGAAACACCATATATTTT. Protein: CASSTGRGNTIYF.

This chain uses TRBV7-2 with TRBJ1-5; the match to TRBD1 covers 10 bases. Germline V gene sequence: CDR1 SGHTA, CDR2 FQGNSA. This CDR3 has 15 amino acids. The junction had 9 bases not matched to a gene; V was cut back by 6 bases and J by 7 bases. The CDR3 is CASRPGQGYNQPQHF. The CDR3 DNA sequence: TGTGCCAGCAGGCCGGGACAGGGGTATAACCAGCCCCAGCATTTT.

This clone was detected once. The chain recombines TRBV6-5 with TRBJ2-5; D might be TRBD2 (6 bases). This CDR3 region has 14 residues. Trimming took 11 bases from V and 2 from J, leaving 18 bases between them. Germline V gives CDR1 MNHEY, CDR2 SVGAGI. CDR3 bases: TGTGCCGGCGGGAAGTACAGCAGTCAAGAGACCCAGTACTTC. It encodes CAGGKYSSQETQYF.

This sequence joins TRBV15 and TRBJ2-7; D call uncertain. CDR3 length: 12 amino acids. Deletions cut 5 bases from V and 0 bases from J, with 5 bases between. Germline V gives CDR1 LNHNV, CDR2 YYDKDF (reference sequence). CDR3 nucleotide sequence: TGTGCCACCAGCTCTAACTCCTACGAGCAGTACTTC. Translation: CATSSNSYEQYF.

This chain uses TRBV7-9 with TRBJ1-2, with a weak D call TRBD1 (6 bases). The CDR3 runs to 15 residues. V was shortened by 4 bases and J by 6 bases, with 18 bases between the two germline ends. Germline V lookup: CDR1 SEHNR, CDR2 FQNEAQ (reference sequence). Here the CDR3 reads CASSSSRTGKDGYTF. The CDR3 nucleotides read TGTGCCAGCAGCTCCTCCCGAACAGGGAAGGATGGCTACACCTTC.

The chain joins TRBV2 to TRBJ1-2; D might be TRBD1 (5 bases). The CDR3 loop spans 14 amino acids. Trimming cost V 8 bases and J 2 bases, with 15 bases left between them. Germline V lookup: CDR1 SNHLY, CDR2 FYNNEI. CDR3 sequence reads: CASVSGATNYGYTF. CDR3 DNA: TGTGCCAGCGTCTCTGGGGCGACAAACTATGGCTACACCTTC.

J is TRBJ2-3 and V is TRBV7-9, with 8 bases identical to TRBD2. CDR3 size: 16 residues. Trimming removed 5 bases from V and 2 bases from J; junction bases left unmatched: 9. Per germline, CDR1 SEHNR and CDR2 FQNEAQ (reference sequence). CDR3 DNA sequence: TGTGCCAGCAGCCCCTTCCGGGGGGGATCCACAGATACGCAGTATTTT. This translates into CASSPFRGGSTDTQYF.

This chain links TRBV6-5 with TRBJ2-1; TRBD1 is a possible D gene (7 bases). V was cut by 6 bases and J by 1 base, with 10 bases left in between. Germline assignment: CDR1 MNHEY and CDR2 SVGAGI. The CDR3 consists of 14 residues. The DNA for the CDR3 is TGTGCCAGCAGGGCAGGGGGGTCCTACAATGAGCAGTTCTTC. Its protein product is CASRAGGSYNEQFF.